One sample yielded the 21 T cell receptor beta chains listed below, sequenced in a study of blood T cell repertoires in COVID-19. Sequenced by immunoSEQ multiplex PCR; TCRdb stores in-frame clones only, minus some. The table has roughly 200,000 clones, approximately 89% seen once; the top ten hold approximately 2.5%. The specimen was PBMCs or T cells enriched from blood (not recorded which). The source is a woman aged 40 to 50 with acute COVID-19.

The chain couples TRBV2 to TRBJ2-1, with TRBD2 matching over 9 bases. The germline V gene encodes CDR1 SNHLY and CDR2 FYNNEI. The CDR3 spans 14 residues. J lost 0 bases, V lost 8 bases, and 2 bases had no gene match. CDR3: CASRAGGSYNEQFF. CDR3 coding DNA: TGTGCCAGCCGAGCGGGGGGCTCCTACAATGAGCAGTTCTTC.

This chain joins TRBV19 and TRBJ2-7; 11 positions match TRBD2. V lost 2 bases, J lost 6 bases, and 3 bases stayed unmatched. CDR1 and CDR2 from the germline V gene are LNHDA and SQIVND (reference sequence). This CDR3 is built from 14 residues. The CDR3, as DNA: TGTGCCAGTAGTATACAGCTAGCGGGAGGCGAGCAGTACTTC. It yields the protein CASSIQLAGGEQYF.

The V call is TRBV30, the J call TRBJ2-3, with TRBD2 identical over 8 bases. In germline, CDR1 is GTSNPN, CDR2 SVGIG (reference sequence). The CDR3 is 15 amino acids. The junction had 7 bases not matched to a gene; V was cut back by 0 bases and J by 5 bases. CDR3 nucleotides: TGTGCCTGGAGTGTACTAGCGGTCCCACGAGATACGCAGTATTTT. Protein: CAWSVLAVPRDTQYF.

CDR3 sequence: CASTGDSNEQFF. The CDR3 DNA reads as TGTGCCAGCACCGGGGACAGTAATGAGCAGTTCTTC. The chain links TRBV2 to TRBJ2-1, with 7 bases lining up with TRBD1. The length of the CDR3 is 12 residues. Germline CDR1 reads SNHLY; CDR2 reads FYNNEI. Germline trimming cut 7 bases from V and 7 bases from J; bases unmatched to any gene: 4.

This rearrangement joins TRBV19 to TRBJ2-2; D call uncertain. Per germline, CDR1 LNHDA and CDR2 SQIVND (reference sequence). V lost 7 bases and J 0 bases, leaving 9 bases between the germline ends. There are 14 residues in the CDR3. CDR3 amino acids: CASTGQTNTGELFF. In DNA, the CDR3 is TGTGCCAGTACTGGGCAGACGAACACCGGGGAGCTGTTTTTT. Full variable domain (outside the CDR3, taken from reference TRBV19 and TRBJ2-2): DGGITQSPKYLFRKEGQNVTLSCEQNLNHDAMYWYRQDPGQGLRLIYYSQIVNDFQKGDIAEGYSVSREKKESFPLTVTSAQKNPTAFYLCASTGQTNTGELFFGEGSRLTVL.

V usage is TRBV19 and J usage is TRBJ2-4, with 13 bases lining up with TRBD2. Trimming at V came to 5 bases and at J to 0 bases, leaving 13 bases not matched to a gene. CDR1 and CDR2 from the germline V gene are LNHDA and SQIVND (reference sequence). The CDR3 sequence is 20 residues long. CDR3 bases: TGTGCCAGTAGTTCCTCGACTAGCGGGGGGTCCCAACTAGCCAAAAACATTCAGTACTTC. Translation: CASSSSTSGGSQLAKNIQYF.

The chain uses TRBV5-5 and TRBJ1-3, with 9 positions matching TRBD1. Looked up from germline, CDR1 is SGHKS and CDR2 is YYEKEE (reference sequence). J was trimmed by 4 bases and V by 4 bases; bases with no gene match: 9. This CDR3 has 16 amino acids. CDR3 sequence reads: CASSHSGTGIGNTIYF. The CDR3 nucleotides are TGTGCCAGCAGCCACTCCGGGACAGGGATCGGAAACACCATATATTTT.

This clone showed up just once. This chain links TRBV3-1 (or the pseudogene TRBV3-2) with TRBJ2-5, with 15 nucleotides matching TRBD2. Germline loops: CDR1 LGHDT, CDR2 YNNKEL (reference sequence). The J segment lost 5 bases and the V segment lost 5 bases, leaving 6 bases of the junction unmatched. The CDR3 loop spans 16 amino acids. CDR3 in amino acids: CASSDRTSGREETQYF. The CDR3 coding sequence is TGTGCCAGCAGCGATCGGACTAGCGGGAGGGAGGAGACCCAGTACTTC.

This clone occurred a few times. This chain's CDR3 is CASSTRGGSNTEAFF. In nucleotides, the CDR3 is TGTGCCAGTAGTACCCGGGGAGGTTCGAACACTGAAGCTTTCTTT. The chain recombines TRBV19 with TRBJ1-1; D uncertain. CDR3 size: 15 residues. V was trimmed by 4 bases and J by 1 base, leaving 13 bases between them. Germline CDR1 reads LNHDA; CDR2 reads SQIVND (reference sequence). The whole variable domain, filled in from reference TRBV19 and TRBJ1-1, reads DGGITQSPKYLFRKEGQNVTLSCEQNLNHDAMYWYRQDPGQGLRLIYYSQIVNDFQKGDIAEGYSVSREKKESFPLTVTSAQKNPTAFYLCASSTRGGSNTEAFFGQGTRLTVV.

The chain uses TRBV18 and TRBJ2-7, with 7 bases fitting TRBD2. With 5 bases clipped from V and 2 bases from J, the junction kept 3 bases outside the gene matches. The CDR3 is 13 amino acids. From germline, CDR1 is KGHSH and CDR2 LQKENI. CDR3 residues: CASSNSGPYEQYF. The CDR3 region has the DNA TGTGCCAGCTCAAATAGCGGGCCCTACGAGCAGTACTTC. The complete variable domain, with remaining parts taken from reference TRBV18 and TRBJ2-7, reads NAGVMQNPRHLVRRRGQEARLRCSPMKGHSHVYWYRQLPEEGLKFMVYLQKENIIDESGMPKERFSAEFPKEGPSILRIQQVVRGDSAAYFCASSNSGPYEQYFGPGTRLTVT.

This sequence joins TRBV30 and TRBJ2-7, with D maybe TRBD1 (6 bases). The germline CDR1 and CDR2 sequences are GTSNPN and SVGIG (reference sequence). The V gene lost 1 base and the J gene lost 3 bases, with 13 bases spanning the gap. The CDR3 has 14 amino acids. The CDR3 DNA reads TGTGCCTGGAGTGGGGAGCCAGGGGTCTACGAGCAGTACTTC. Translating it yields CAWSGEPGVYEQYF. Full variable domain (missing parts from reference TRBV30 and TRBJ2-7): SQTIHQWPATLVQPVGSPLSLECTVEGTSNPNLYWYRQAAGRGLQLLFYSVGIGQISSEVPQNLSASRPQDRQFILSSKKLLLSDSGFYLCAWSGEPGVYEQYFGPGTRLTVT.

The V and J genes are TRBV9 and TRBJ2-3; 7 bases align to TRBD1. The V segment lost 0 bases and the J segment 6 bases; nucleotides outside the gene matches: 7. The CDR3 has 15 amino acids. CDR1 and CDR2 (germline): SGDLS, YYNGEE. The CDR3 nucleotides are TGTGCCAGCAGCGTAGACAGGGGCTTGGCGGATACGCAGTATTTT. This encodes CASSVDRGLADTQYF.

The rearrangement uses TRBV5-1 and TRBJ2-3; unclear D gene. V lost 4 bases and J 2 bases, leaving 17 bases between the germline ends. The germline V gene encodes CDR1 SGHRS and CDR2 YFSETQ. The CDR3 consists of 16 residues. The CDR3 spells CASSPRPAGSTDTQYF. CDR3 DNA: TGCGCCAGCAGCCCCCGGCCGGCCGGGTCCACAGATACGCAGTATTTT.

This clone appeared once. The chain carries TRBV29-1 and TRBJ1-1, with no clear D. Germline values: CDR1 SQVTM, CDR2 ANQGSEA. The length of the CDR3 is 14 residues. V was trimmed by 0 bases and J by 2 bases, leaving 10 bases between them. The CDR3 here is CSVEDLAVNTEAFF. CDR3 coding DNA: TGCAGCGTTGAAGATCTTGCAGTAAACACTGAAGCTTTCTTT.

This chain connects TRBV7-9 to TRBJ1-4; D is unresolved. Between the trimmed V and J ends, which lost 6 bases and 7 bases, there was a span of 9 bases. This CDR3 is built from 12 residues. CDR1 is SEHNR, CDR2 FQNEAQ, per germline (reference sequence). CDR3 residues: CASRRRGEKLFF. Written as DNA, the CDR3 is TGTGCCAGCAGGAGGCGGGGTGAAAAACTGTTTTTT.

J is TRBJ2-2 and V is TRBV6-2 or TRBV6-3; the D gene is possibly TRBD1 (6 bases). V was pared by 0 bases and J by 4 bases, with 15 bases between. The CDR3 consists of 17 residues. CDR1 MNHEY and CDR2 SVGEGT come from the germline V gene. Here the CDR3 reads CASSYSPTTGLTGELFF. The CDR3 nucleotides read TGTGCCAGCAGTTACTCTCCCACGACAGGCCTCACCGGGGAGCTGTTTTTT.

The CDR3 loop reads CATTGGLSDTQYF. The CDR3 coding sequence is TGTGCCACGACAGGGGGCTTATCAGATACGCAGTATTTT. The chain is built from TRBV6-5 and TRBJ2-3; 10 positions match TRBD1. The CDR3 has 13 residues. Germline values: CDR1 MNHEY, CDR2 SVGAGI. V shed 10 bases, J shed 4 bases, and the junction held 5 bases outside the gene matches.

J is TRBJ1-3 and V is TRBV13; 8 bases align to TRBD1. CDR1 and CDR2 from the germline V gene are PRHDT and FYEKMQ (reference sequence). The CDR3 runs 17 residues. The J segment lost 0 bases and the V segment lost 0 bases, leaving 4 bases of the junction unmatched. The CDR3 DNA sequence: TGTGCCAGCAGCTTAGGGACAGGGGCCTTCTCTGGAAACACCATATATTTT. Amino acids: CASSLGTGAFSGNTIYF.

The rearrangement uses TRBV3-1 (or the pseudogene TRBV3-2) and TRBJ1-3, with D possibly being TRBD1 (5 bases). With 0 bases removed from V and 0 bases from J, the gap between germline ends came to 12 bases. The CDR3 is 17 amino acids. Germline CDR1 is LGHDT and CDR2 is YNNKEL (reference sequence). CDR3 in DNA: TGTGCCAGCAGCCAAGAGGGGGGGAGGAGCTCTGGAAACACCATATATTTT. Translation gives CASSQEGGRSSGNTIYF.

The DNA for the CDR3 is TGTGCCAGCTCGGGCAATCCTAACACTGAAGCTTTCTTT. Translation gives CASSGNPNTEAFF. The chain uses TRBV18 and TRBJ1-1; D is undetermined. V was cut by 6 bases and J by 2 bases, with 10 bases left in between. Per the germline V gene, CDR1 is KGHSH and CDR2 is LQKENI. This CDR3 contains 13 residues.

This clone was seen only once. The chain joins TRBV18 to TRBJ2-3; D not resolved. V was trimmed by 1 base and J by 2 bases, leaving 16 bases between them. The CDR3 loop spans 17 amino acids. The germline gives CDR1 KGHSH, CDR2 LQKENI. The CDR3 sequence: CASSPLRAGSNTDTQYF. CDR3 DNA sequence: TGTGCCAGCTCACCACTCCGTGCCGGGTCTAACACAGATACGCAGTATTTT.